The rows below give T cell receptor beta chains drawn from one sample of a study of beta chain features in type 1 diabetes. Data came from immunoSEQ multiplex PCR; TCRdb stores just in-frame clones and leaves some out. The repertoire has 300,000 to 450,000 clones, roughly a tenth of them found once; the top ten carry about 0.64%. Material: central memory CD4+ T cells from blood. The receptor source for this set is a man aged 25-45 years with type 1 diabetes. The CDR3 runs from the conserved cysteine through the conserved F or W. The D gene is left open where the match is weak. Not all rows give a size; the values are once, few, many and, for expanded clones, a class.

TRBJ2-2	NA	many	TRBV28	TGTGCCAGCAGTTTGACAGGGGAGCTGTTTTTT	CASSLTGELFF
TRBJ2-7	NA	NA	TRBV2	TGTGCCAGCAGGGCCGAAGGGTACGAGCAGTACTTC	CASRAEGYEQYF
TRBJ2-2	TRBD2	NA	TRBV19	TGTGCCAGTAGAGAGGGCGGGAGACCCACCGGGGAGCTGTTTTTT	CASREGGRPTGELFF
TRBJ2-7	TRBD2	NA	TRBV28	TGTGCCAGCAGTCCCATCTCGGGACTATACGAGCAGTACTTC	CASSPISGLYEQYF
TRBJ2-2	NA	few	TRBV30	TGTGCCTGGAGAGGGACCGTATCCACCGGGGAGCTGTTTTTT	CAWRGTVSTGELFF
TRBJ1-4	TRBD1	NA	TRBV5-1	TGCGCCAGCACCCCAGGGGGGGTGGGGAATGAAAAACTGTTTTTT	CASTPGGVGNEKLFF
TRBJ2-2	NA	NA	TRBV5-1	TGCGCCAGCAGCTTATACCGCTCGTACACCGGGGAGCTGTTTTTT	CASSLYRSYTGELFF
TRBJ2-2	TRBD2	NA	TRBV5-1	TGCGCCAGCAGCCGAGCGGGGATCAACACCGGGGAGCTGTTTTTT	CASSRAGINTGELFF
TRBJ2-3	NA	few	TRBV5-1	TGCGCCAGCAGCTTGGGGCCAGACACAGATACGCAGTATTTT	CASSLGPDTDTQYF
TRBJ2-5	NA	few	TRBV10-2	TGCGCCAGCAGTGAGACAGAAGGGGAGACCCAGTACTTC	CASSETEGETQYF
TRBJ2-7	NA	NA	TRBV5-1	TGCGCCAGCAGCTTGGGGCCACGAACAGGCGAGCAGTACTTC	CASSLGPRTGEQYF
TRBJ2-3	NA	few	TRBV7-9	TGTGCCAGCAGCTTAGTAGAGTTGTTAGATACGCAGTATTTT	CASSLVELLDTQYF
TRBJ2-1	TRBD1	few	TRBV25-1	TGTGCCAGCAGTGGGGCAGGGGGCGGTCAGGGGCAGTTCTTC	CASSGAGGGQGQFF
TRBJ2-7	NA	NA	TRBV18	TGTGCCAGCTCACCTAGAGGGATTATAAACTACGAGCAGTACTTC	CASSPRGIINYEQYF
TRBJ1-1	TRBD1	many	TRBV2	TGTGCCAGCCAACAACAGGGGGAAGCTTTCTTT	CASQQQGEAFF
TRBJ2-7	TRBD2	NA	TRBV7-2	TGTGCCAGCAGCTTTCCGGGACTAGGGGGATACGAGCAGTACTTC	CASSFPGLGGYEQYF
TRBJ1-5	NA	few	TRBV9	TGTGCCAGCAGCCAAGAGGCATTTAGCAATCAGCCCCAGCATTTT	CASSQEAFSNQPQHF